These T cell receptor beta chains were read from a single sample in a study of T cell repertoires in cytomegalovirus infection. One entry per CDR3 protein results from TCRdb running MiXCR on the reads. Here the sample spans 310,000 or so distinct CDR3 sequences, about a tenth being singletons. Sequencing input: PBMCs. The source of these receptors is a human donor in good health (CMV status not recorded). Some clones in this sample may be carry-over from other donors' samples. The CDR3 runs from the conserved cysteine through the conserved F or W. D genes are given only for firm matches. Clone size appears in some rows only: once, few, many, or a class for an expanded clone.

d_call: NA
j_call: TRBJ2-5
v_call: TRBV12-3/TRBV12-4
clone_size: many
cdr3_nt: TGTGCCAGCAGTTTAAGGGACGCCCAAGAGACCCAGTACTTC
cdr3_aa: CASSLRDAQETQYF

d_call: TRBD2
j_call: TRBJ2-1
v_call: TRBV20-1
clone_size: many
cdr3_nt: TGCAGTGCTCCCGGGGGAGCGGGGGACCCGTCGGACAATGAGCAGTTCTTC
cdr3_aa: CSAPGGAGDPSDNEQFF

d_call: NA
j_call: TRBJ1-4
v_call: TRBV7-9
clone_size: many
cdr3_nt: TGTGCCAGCAGCCGTGAGTGGGAACTGTTTTTT
cdr3_aa: CASSREWELFF

d_call: TRBD1
j_call: TRBJ1-1
v_call: TRBV7-9
clone_size: many
cdr3_nt: TGTGCCAGCAGCCGGCAGGAGGGGACAGGGGGTTTGGCAGCTTTCTTT
cdr3_aa: CASSRQEGTGGLAAFF

d_call: NA
j_call: TRBJ2-5
v_call: TRBV12-3/TRBV12-4
clone_size: many
cdr3_nt: TGTGCCAGCAGTCCTGGTTGGGAGCAGTACTTC
cdr3_aa: CASSPGWEQYF

d_call: NA
j_call: TRBJ1-2
v_call: TRBV28
clone_size: many
cdr3_nt: TGTGCCAGCAGTTCTAGTCCCGGCTATGGCTACACCTTC
cdr3_aa: CASSSSPGYGYTF

d_call: TRBD2
j_call: TRBJ2-1
v_call: TRBV5-6
clone_size: many
cdr3_nt: TGTGCCAGCAGCGGACTAGCGGGGGGAGAGAACTACAATGAGCAGTTCTTC
cdr3_aa: CASSGLAGGENYNEQFF

d_call: NA
j_call: TRBJ2-7
v_call: TRBV12-3/TRBV12-4
clone_size: many
cdr3_nt: TGTGCCAGCAGTCCGCGGGGGACAAGCTACGAGCAGTACTTC
cdr3_aa: CASSPRGTSYEQYF

d_call: NA
j_call: TRBJ2-2
v_call: TRBV6-2/TRBV6-3
clone_size: NA
cdr3_nt: TGTGCCAGCAGTTACTCTCGGCAGAACACCGGGGAGCTGTTTTTT
cdr3_aa: CASSYSRQNTGELFF

d_call: TRBD1
j_call: TRBJ1-2
v_call: TRBV20-1
clone_size: many
cdr3_nt: TGCAGTGCTAGAGATGGGACAGGGTTTGGCTACACCTTC
cdr3_aa: CSARDGTGFGYTF

d_call: NA
j_call: TRBJ1-1
v_call: TRBV7-2
clone_size: NA
cdr3_nt: TGTGCCAGCAGGGGGGGGGACGGGGGGGGGGGGACTGAAGCTTTCTTT
cdr3_aa: CASRGGDGGGGTEAFF

d_call: NA
j_call: TRBJ1-5
v_call: TRBV6-2/TRBV6-3
clone_size: many
cdr3_nt: TGTGCCAGCAGTCCAGACAGGTGGAATCAGCCCCAGCATTTT
cdr3_aa: CASSPDRWNQPQHF

d_call: NA
j_call: TRBJ2-7
v_call: TRBV12-3/TRBV12-4
clone_size: NA
cdr3_nt: TGTGCCAGCAGTCCGCCGGGACACAACTACGAGCAGTACTTC
cdr3_aa: CASSPPGHNYEQYF

d_call: NA
j_call: TRBJ1-2
v_call: TRBV10-3
clone_size: few
cdr3_nt: TGTGCCATCAGTGAGCGGGACGGCCTAAAAGATGGCTACACCTTC
cdr3_aa: CAISERDGLKDGYTF

d_call: NA
j_call: TRBJ1-1
v_call: TRBV14
clone_size: many
cdr3_nt: TGTGCCAGCAGCCTACGAAGGGGGTCGGGCACTGAAGCTTTCTTT
cdr3_aa: CASSLRRGSGTEAFF

d_call: NA
j_call: TRBJ2-3
v_call: TRBV29-1
clone_size: many
cdr3_nt: TGCAGCGTTGAAGATCCAGGCCAGGGCTTGGAAGATACGCAGTATTTT
cdr3_aa: CSVEDPGQGLEDTQYF

d_call: NA
j_call: TRBJ2-5
v_call: TRBV20-1
clone_size: few
cdr3_nt: TGCAGTGCTAGAGATAACTTCGAGGCCCAGTACTTC
cdr3_aa: CSARDNFEAQYF

d_call: NA
j_call: TRBJ1-2
v_call: TRBV28
clone_size: many
cdr3_nt: TGTGCCAGCACCTTGACAGCTAACTATGGCTACACCTTC
cdr3_aa: CASTLTANYGYTF

d_call: NA
j_call: TRBJ1-5
v_call: TRBV7-2
clone_size: NA
cdr3_nt: TGTGCCAGCGGGAAACAGGGCCAGCCCCAGCATTTT
cdr3_aa: CASGKQGQPQHF

d_call: NA
j_call: TRBJ2-5
v_call: TRBV7-7
clone_size: many
cdr3_nt: TGTGCTAGCAGCTTACAAGGGCGGCAAGAGACCCAGTACTTC
cdr3_aa: CASSLQGRQETQYF

d_call: NA
j_call: TRBJ1-4
v_call: TRBV28
clone_size: few
cdr3_nt: TGTGCCAGCAGTTTACCCGGGACGGGGGATGAAAAACTGTTTTTT
cdr3_aa: CASSLPGTGDEKLFF

d_call: NA
j_call: TRBJ1-6
v_call: TRBV7-9
clone_size: NA
cdr3_nt: TGTGCCAGCAGCTTAGGGCCAAAAAATTCACCCCTCCACTTT
cdr3_aa: CASSLGPKNSPLHF

d_call: TRBD1
j_call: TRBJ2-1
v_call: TRBV7-2
clone_size: many
cdr3_nt: TGTGCCAGCAGCACAACAGGGGCAAGCTACAATGAGCAGTTCTTC
cdr3_aa: CASSTTGASYNEQFF

d_call: TRBD2
j_call: TRBJ2-1
v_call: TRBV3-1
clone_size: once
cdr3_nt: TGTGCCAGCAGCCAAGATCGGCTAGCGGGGGGACTTCCCTTCAATGAGCAGTTCTTC
cdr3_aa: CASSQDRLAGGLPFNEQFF

d_call: NA
j_call: TRBJ1-1
v_call: TRBV12-3/TRBV12-4
clone_size: NA
cdr3_nt: TGTGCCAGCAGTCATGGACGGTGGAACACTGAAGCTTTCTTT
cdr3_aa: CASSHGRWNTEAFF

d_call: NA
j_call: TRBJ2-1
v_call: TRBV29-1
clone_size: few
cdr3_nt: TGCAGCGTCCCCGGGACGGCCTCCAATGAGCAGTTCTTC
cdr3_aa: CSVPGTASNEQFF

d_call: NA
j_call: TRBJ1-1
v_call: TRBV15
clone_size: many
cdr3_nt: TGTGCCACCAGCAGGTCGAGGGGAACTGAAGCTTTCTTT
cdr3_aa: CATSRSRGTEAFF